The 24 T cell receptor beta chains given below trace back to one sample, sequenced in a study of control samples from healthy donors and cancer patients. TCRdb keeps only in-frame clones here, not all; method: immunoSEQ multiplex PCR. The table lists tens of thousands of clones, about 92% of them singletons. What was sequenced was PBMCs. The source of these receptors is a man aged 40-55 years with colorectal cancer.

V and J are TRBV29-1 and TRBJ1-6; D possibly corresponds to TRBD1 (6 bases). Trimming removed 4 bases at V and 9 bases at J, with 13 bases between. The CDR3 runs to 13 residues. The germline gives CDR1 SQVTM, CDR2 ANQGSEA. CDR3 amino acids: CSVGRGGGSPLHF. CDR3 sequence (DNA): TGCAGCGTTGGCAGGGGAGGTGGTTCACCCCTCCACTTT. Full variable domain (outside the CDR3, taken from reference TRBV29-1 and TRBJ1-6): SAVISQKPSRDICQRGTSLTIQCQVDSQVTMMFWYRQQPGQSLTLIATANQGSEATYESGFVIDKFPISRPNLTFSTLTVSNMSPEDSSIYLCSVGRGGGSPLHFGNGTRLTVT.

The chain carries TRBV6-5 and TRBJ2-7; weak D call: TRBD1 (5 bases). The CDR3 has 15 amino acids. Germline V gene lookup returns CDR1 MNHEY and CDR2 SVGAGI. V lost 1 base, J lost 0 bases, and 10 bases lay in between. For the CDR3, the DNA is TGTGCCAGCAGTTACTTAGGGGCCGCCTCCTACGAGCAGTACTTC. Protein product: CASSYLGAASYEQYF.

This clone was seen just once. The chain links TRBV3-1 (or the pseudogene TRBV3-2) to TRBJ2-3; D ambiguous. This CDR3 has 11 residues. V was clipped by 3 bases and J by 2 bases, with 0 bases between them. Germline CDR1 is LGHDT and CDR2 is YNNKEL (reference sequence). The CDR3 sequence: CASSHTDTQYF. CDR3 nucleotides: TGTGCCAGCAGCCACACAGATACGCAGTATTTT.

The chain uses TRBV27 and TRBJ1-6, with 9 nucleotides matching TRBD1. The ends lost 5 bases at V and 7 bases at J; junction bases unmatched: 6. CDR1 and CDR2 from the germline V gene are MNHEY and SMNVEV (reference sequence). The CDR3 spans 15 residues. This chain's CDR3 is CASSRDRVLNSPLHF. CDR3 coding DNA: TGTGCCAGCAGTAGGGACAGGGTATTGAATTCACCCCTCCACTTT.

The CDR3 region is CAWGGDLEKLFF. The CDR3 bases are TGTGCCTGGGGAGGGGATCTGGAAAAACTGTTTTTT. The J gene is TRBJ1-4, the V gene TRBV30; D may be TRBD1 (5 bases). This CDR3 comprises 12 residues. V was trimmed by 5 bases and J by 8 bases, leaving 12 bases between them. Germline loops: CDR1 GTSNPN, CDR2 SVGIG (reference sequence).

The chain links TRBV12-3 or TRBV12-4 to TRBJ2-1; D is unclear. Trimming stripped 6 bases from V and 8 bases from J, with 14 bases between. The CDR3 runs 13 residues. CDR3 loop: CASRKSRWDEQFF. The CDR3 bases are TGTGCCAGCAGGAAATCCAGGTGGGATGAGCAGTTCTTC.

The chain links TRBV4-1 to TRBJ2-7; D gene uncertain. The germline gives CDR1 MGHRA, CDR2 YSYEKL. V lost 1 base to trimming and J lost 2 bases, with 12 bases between them. The CDR3 is 15 residues long. This chain's CDR3 is CASSQGFTAAYEQYF. DNA of the CDR3: TGCGCCAGCAGCCAAGGTTTTACCGCCGCCTACGAGCAGTACTTC.

This chain links TRBV4-1 with TRBJ2-7, with D possibly being TRBD1 or TRBD2 (5 bases each). Germline CDR1 reads MGHRA; CDR2 reads YSYEKL. V shed 2 bases and J shed 1 base, with 15 bases lying between them. This CDR3 is 16 amino acids long. CDR3 in amino acids: CASSQPVGRASYEQYF. CDR3 DNA sequence: TGCGCCAGCAGCCAACCGGTGGGGCGGGCGTCCTACGAGCAGTACTTC.

The J gene is TRBJ1-6, the V gene TRBV2; no clear D. The CDR3 is 12 residues long. Trimming left V 6 bases short and J 6 bases short, with 6 bases between. Per germline, CDR1 SNHLY and CDR2 FYNNEI. The CDR3 DNA is TGTGCCAGCAGCGGCCCTAATTCACCCCTCCACTTT. Its translation: CASSGPNSPLHF.

This clone was seen just once. This chain uses TRBV4-1 with TRBJ1-4; D gene unclear. The CDR3 sequence is 15 residues long. CDR1 and CDR2 (germline): MGHRA, YSYEKL. Trimming left V 0 bases short and J 6 bases short, with 11 bases between. DNA for the CDR3: TGCGCCAGCAGCCAAGACGGAACAGAGTATGAAAAACTGTTTTTT. It translates to CASSQDGTEYEKLFF.

The gene calls are TRBV7-2 and TRBJ2-1, with unresolved D. The CDR3 has 12 residues. V was clipped by 1 base and J by 10 bases, with 8 bases between them. Germline values: CDR1 SGHTA, CDR2 FQGNSA. The CDR3 loop reads CASSLVVQEQFF. Written as DNA, the CDR3 is TGTGCCAGCAGCTTAGTCGTCCAGGAGCAGTTCTTC.

The V gene is TRBV7-8, the J gene TRBJ1-1, with D tentatively TRBD1 (5 bases). This CDR3 is 14 amino acids long. Trimming removed 1 base at V and 4 bases at J, with 10 bases between. CDR1 SGHVS and CDR2 FQNEAQ come from the germline V gene. The CDR3 coding sequence is TGTGCCAGCAGCTTAGACCAGGGCGTCACTGAAGCTTTCTTT. Its protein product is CASSLDQGVTEAFF. The full variable domain, its missing parts supplied by reference TRBV7-8 and TRBJ1-1, is GAGVSQSPRYKVAKRGQDVALRCDPISGHVSLFWYQQALGQGPEFLTYFQNEAQLDKSGLPSDRFFAERPEGSVSTLKIQRTQQEDSAVYLCASSLDQGVTEAFFGQGTRLTVV.

The chain employs TRBV19 and TRBJ2-7; 13 bases line up with TRBD2. CDR3 length equals 15 residues. The germline gives CDR1 LNHDA, CDR2 SQIVND (reference sequence). Trimming cost V 7 bases and J 7 bases; bases outside gene matches: 10. CDR3 coding DNA: TGTGCCAGTACCCCCACTAGCGGGGGGGTTCAAGAGCAGTACTTC. Translation: CASTPTSGGVQEQYF.

The chain links TRBV6-5 to TRBJ1-2, with D hard to call. CDR3 length: 15 residues. Trimming took off 1 base at V and 7 bases at J, with 16 bases between the two ends. Germline V gene lookup returns CDR1 MNHEY and CDR2 SVGAGI. The CDR3 loop is CASSYLRGKVGGYTF. The CDR3 bases are TGTGCCAGCAGTTACTTGAGAGGGAAGGTCGGTGGCTACACCTTC.

This chain connects TRBV9 to TRBJ1-2; no clear D. V lost 4 bases and J 7 bases, leaving 14 bases between the germline ends. The germline V gene has CDR1 SGDLS and CDR2 YYNGEE. The CDR3 is made up of 13 amino acids. The CDR3 bases are TGTGCCAGCAGCTCGCCGTTACTTGGTGGCTACACCTTC. This encodes CASSSPLLGGYTF.

J is TRBJ1-1 and V is TRBV9, with 11 bases fitting TRBD1. Germline V gene sequence: CDR1 SGDLS, CDR2 YYNGEE. CDR3 length: 14 amino acids. The V gene end was trimmed by 4 bases and the J gene end by 5 bases; junction bases not matched to a gene: 4. This CDR3 reads CASSFGQGATEAFF. CDR3 in DNA: TGTGCCAGCAGCTTCGGACAGGGGGCTACTGAAGCTTTCTTT.

Written as DNA, the CDR3 is TGTGCCAGCAGCCGCCGCGTGGGTAGCACAGATACGCAGTATTTT. Residues: CASSRRVGSTDTQYF. The J gene is TRBJ2-3, the V gene TRBV14, with unresolved D. Germline CDR1 and CDR2: SGHDN and FVKESK. The CDR3 totals 15 residues. Trimming removed 4 bases from V and 0 bases from J, with 11 bases in between.

The chain employs TRBV6-6 and TRBJ2-7; TRBD1 agrees at 10 bases. Germline lookup yields CDR1 MNHNY and CDR2 SVGAGI (reference sequence). V shed 5 bases and J 2 bases; nucleotides not matched to a gene: 6. The CDR3 spans 15 residues. The CDR3 DNA reads TGTGCCAGCAGTCCCTGGGACAGGGGTACCTACGAGCAGTACTTC. This sequence encodes CASSPWDRGTYEQYF.

The V gene is TRBV30, the J gene TRBJ1-3; 8 nucleotides align to TRBD1. With 0 bases clipped from V and 7 bases from J, the junction kept 2 bases outside the gene matches. CDR1 GTSNPN and CDR2 SVGIG come from the germline V gene (reference sequence). This CDR3 is built from 13 residues. The CDR3 here is CAWSVQGGNTIYF. DNA for the CDR3: TGTGCCTGGAGTGTACAGGGGGGTAACACCATATATTTT.

The chain is built from TRBV11-2 and TRBJ1-1; TRBD1 matches at 7 bases. The CDR3 is 16 amino acids. Germline CDR1 is SGHAT and CDR2 is FQNNGV. V was pared by 8 bases and J by 5 bases, with 17 bases of the junction left unmatched. The chain's CDR3 is CASLPSERGRATEAFF. The CDR3 DNA reads as TGTGCCAGCCTTCCATCGGAGAGGGGGCGCGCAACTGAAGCTTTCTTT.

This chain uses TRBV3-1 (or the pseudogene TRBV3-2) with TRBJ1-2; maybe TRBD1 (5 bases). This CDR3 region has 14 residues. V was shortened by 4 bases and J by 1 base, with 10 bases between the two germline ends. Germline V lookup: CDR1 LGHDT, CDR2 YNNKEL (reference sequence). CDR3 protein: CASSLGTLNYGYTF. CDR3 nucleotides: TGTGCCAGCAGCCTCGGGACGCTTAACTATGGCTACACCTTC.

This clone showed up just once. The chain has TRBV2 and TRBJ1-5, with 9 bases aligning to TRBD1. Germline-derived CDR1 and CDR2 are SNHLY and FYNNEI. This CDR3 is built from 15 residues. V lost 4 bases to trimming and J lost 2 bases; unmatched junction nucleotides: 3. The CDR3 here is CASSVQGAGNQPQHF. The CDR3 bases are TGTGCCAGCAGTGTACAGGGGGCCGGCAATCAGCCCCAGCATTTT.

This sequence joins TRBV29-1 and TRBJ1-1; D is undetermined. CDR1 is SQVTM, CDR2 ANQGSEA, per germline. The V end was cut by 5 bases, the J end by 2 bases, with 15 bases between. The CDR3 sequence is 14 residues long. CDR3 bases: TGCAGCGTTAATCCCTCCCGAGGAAACACTGAAGCTTTCTTT. This codes for CSVNPSRGNTEAFF.

The J gene is TRBJ2-2, the V gene TRBV19; D might be TRBD2 (6 bases). This CDR3 comprises 16 residues. CDR1 LNHDA and CDR2 SQIVND come from the germline V gene (reference sequence). Trimming pared 5 bases from V and 1 base from J, leaving 14 bases between. CDR3 loop: CASSHRLDRNTGELFF. The DNA for the CDR3 is TGTGCCAGTAGTCACCGACTAGACAGGAACACCGGGGAGCTGTTTTTT. The full variable domain, in which reference TRBV19 and TRBJ2-2 provide the parts outside the CDR3, is DGGITQSPKYLFRKEGQNVTLSCEQNLNHDAMYWYRQDPGQGLRLIYYSQIVNDFQKGDIAEGYSVSREKKESFPLTVTSAQKNPTAFYLCASSHRLDRNTGELFFGEGSRLTVL.